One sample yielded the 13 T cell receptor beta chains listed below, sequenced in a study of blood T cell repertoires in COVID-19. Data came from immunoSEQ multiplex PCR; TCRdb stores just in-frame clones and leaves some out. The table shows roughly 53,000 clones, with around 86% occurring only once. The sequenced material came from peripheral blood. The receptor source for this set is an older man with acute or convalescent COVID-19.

The CDR3 nucleotides are TGTGCCAGCAGCTTAGAAGGGGGTTTTGGGGCAGGTGGCTACACCTTC. As protein: CASSLEGGFGAGGYTF. The rearrangement links TRBV7-2 to TRBJ1-2, with D maybe TRBD1 (6 bases). This CDR3 has 16 residues. V lost 1 base and J 7 bases, leaving 19 bases between the germline ends. CDR1 is SGHTA, CDR2 FQGNSA, per germline.

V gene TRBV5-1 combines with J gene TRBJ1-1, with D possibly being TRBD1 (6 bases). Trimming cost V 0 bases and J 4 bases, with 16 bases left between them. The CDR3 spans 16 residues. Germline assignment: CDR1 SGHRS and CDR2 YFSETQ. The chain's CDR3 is CASSLATRGAGTEAFF. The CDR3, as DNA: TGCGCCAGCAGCTTGGCCACACGGGGGGCGGGCACTGAAGCTTTCTTT.

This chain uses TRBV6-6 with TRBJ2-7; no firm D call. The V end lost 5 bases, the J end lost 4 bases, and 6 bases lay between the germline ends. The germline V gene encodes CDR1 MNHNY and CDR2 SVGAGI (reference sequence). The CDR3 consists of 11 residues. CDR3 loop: CASSTTYEQYF. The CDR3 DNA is TGTGCCAGCAGTACTACTTACGAGCAGTACTTC.

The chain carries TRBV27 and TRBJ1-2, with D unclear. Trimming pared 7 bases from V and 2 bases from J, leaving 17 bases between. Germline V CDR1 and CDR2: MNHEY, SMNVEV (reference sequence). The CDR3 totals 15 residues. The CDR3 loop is CASTTRGRENYGYTF. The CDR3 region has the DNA TGTGCCAGCACTACCCGAGGACGGGAAAACTATGGCTACACCTTC.

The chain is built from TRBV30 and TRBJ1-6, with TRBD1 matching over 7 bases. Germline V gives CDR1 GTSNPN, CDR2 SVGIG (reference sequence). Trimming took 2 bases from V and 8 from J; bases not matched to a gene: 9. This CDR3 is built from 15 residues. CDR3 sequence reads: CAWSSRGTAYSPLHF. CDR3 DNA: TGTGCCTGGAGTTCCCGCGGGACAGCTTATTCACCCCTCCACTTT.

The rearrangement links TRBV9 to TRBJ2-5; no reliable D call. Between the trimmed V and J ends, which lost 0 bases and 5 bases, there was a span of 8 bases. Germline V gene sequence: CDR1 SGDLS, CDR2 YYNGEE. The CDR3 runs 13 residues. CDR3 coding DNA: TGTGCCAGCAGCGTAGGGGCCCGGGAGACCCAGTACTTC. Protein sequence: CASSVGARETQYF. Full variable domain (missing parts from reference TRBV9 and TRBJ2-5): DSGVTQTPKHLITATGQRVTLRCSPRSGDLSVYWYQQSLDQGLQFLIQYYNGEERAKGNILERFSAQQFPDLHSELNLSSLELGDSALYFCASSVGARETQYFGPGTRLLVL.

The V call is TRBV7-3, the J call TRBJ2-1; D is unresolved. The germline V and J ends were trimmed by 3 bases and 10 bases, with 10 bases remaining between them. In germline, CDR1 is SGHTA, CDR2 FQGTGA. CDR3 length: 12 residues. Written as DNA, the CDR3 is TGTGCCAGCAGCTTTGCTGCCGGGGAGCAGTTCTTC. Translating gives CASSFAAGEQFF.

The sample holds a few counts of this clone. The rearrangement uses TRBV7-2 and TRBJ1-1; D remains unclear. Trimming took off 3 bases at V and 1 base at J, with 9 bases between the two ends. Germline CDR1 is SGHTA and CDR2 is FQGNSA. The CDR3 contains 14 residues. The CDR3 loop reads CASSFLRQNTEAFF. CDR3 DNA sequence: TGTGCCAGCAGCTTCTTGAGACAGAACACTGAAGCTTTCTTT.

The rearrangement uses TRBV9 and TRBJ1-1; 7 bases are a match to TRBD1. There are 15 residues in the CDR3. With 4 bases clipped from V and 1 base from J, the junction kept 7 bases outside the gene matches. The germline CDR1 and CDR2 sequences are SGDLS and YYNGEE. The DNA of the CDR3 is TGTGCCAGCAGCCCCACGACAGGGACGAACACTGAAGCTTTCTTT. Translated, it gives CASSPTTGTNTEAFF. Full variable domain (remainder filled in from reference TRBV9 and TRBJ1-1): DSGVTQTPKHLITATGQRVTLRCSPRSGDLSVYWYQQSLDQGLQFLIQYYNGEERAKGNILERFSAQQFPDLHSELNLSSLELGDSALYFCASSPTTGTNTEAFFGQGTRLTVV.

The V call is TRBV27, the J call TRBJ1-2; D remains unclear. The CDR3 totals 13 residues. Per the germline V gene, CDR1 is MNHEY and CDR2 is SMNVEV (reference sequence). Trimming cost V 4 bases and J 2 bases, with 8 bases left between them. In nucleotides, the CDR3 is TGTGCCAGCAGTTCTCAGGTGAACTATGGCTACACCTTC. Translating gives CASSSQVNYGYTF.

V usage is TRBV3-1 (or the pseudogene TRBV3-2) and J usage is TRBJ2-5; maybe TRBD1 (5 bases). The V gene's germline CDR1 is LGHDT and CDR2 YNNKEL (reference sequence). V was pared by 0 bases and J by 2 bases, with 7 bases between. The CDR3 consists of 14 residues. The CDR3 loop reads CASSQDRVQETQYF. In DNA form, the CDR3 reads TGTGCCAGCAGCCAAGACAGGGTTCAAGAGACCCAGTACTTC.

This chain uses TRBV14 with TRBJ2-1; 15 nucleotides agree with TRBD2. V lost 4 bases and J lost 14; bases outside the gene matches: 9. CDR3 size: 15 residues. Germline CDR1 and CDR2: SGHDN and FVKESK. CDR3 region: CASSPWTSGGGGEFF. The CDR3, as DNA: TGTGCCAGCAGCCCCTGGACTAGCGGGGGGGGCGGGGAGTTCTTC.

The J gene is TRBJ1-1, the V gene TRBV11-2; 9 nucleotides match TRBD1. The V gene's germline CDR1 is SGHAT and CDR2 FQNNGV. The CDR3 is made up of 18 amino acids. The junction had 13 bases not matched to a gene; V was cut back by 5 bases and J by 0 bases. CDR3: CASSLRTTGGSLNTEAFF. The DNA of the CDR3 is TGTGCCAGCAGCCTACGAACGACAGGGGGGTCCTTGAACACTGAAGCTTTCTTT.